These 31 T cell receptor beta chains share one sample of origin, sequenced in a study of shared clonotypes between healthy human individuals. Generated by immunoSEQ multiplex PCR, the TCRdb table keeps only in-frame clones and is missing some. The profile shows just under 350,000 clones, more than 60% of them singletons. The sequenced sample was memory CD4+ T cells sorted from blood. Regarding subset: CD45RA-negative fraction. All receptors derive from a man aged 25 to 45 in good health.

This chain links TRBV10-3 with TRBJ2-7; weak D call: TRBD1 (5 bases). Trimming took 2 bases from V and 3 from J, leaving 17 bases between them. Germline CDR1 is ENHRY and CDR2 is SYGVKD. CDR3 length equals 16 residues. CDR3 sequence reads: CAISEPSGQTLYEQYF. For the CDR3, the DNA is TGTGCCATCAGTGAGCCGTCCGGACAAACCCTCTACGAGCAGTACTTC.

The genes are TRBV29-1 and TRBJ2-7; 12 nucleotides match TRBD2. After removal of 7 bases from V and 6 bases from J, the junction contained 7 bases not matched to a gene. CDR3 length: 13 residues. CDR1 and CDR2 (germline): SQVTM, ANQGSEA. In DNA, the CDR3 is TGCAGCGCGCAATGGACTAGCGGGGTCGAGCAGTACTTC. This encodes CSAQWTSGVEQYF.

CDR3 residues: CASTLEALRGGQPQHF. The DNA of the CDR3 is TGTGCCAGCACCCTTGAAGCTTTAAGGGGTGGACAGCCCCAGCATTTT. The chain combines TRBV2 with TRBJ1-5, with D possibly matching TRBD1 (5 bases). The CDR3 totals 16 residues. V gave up 7 bases and J gave up 7 bases, with 23 bases separating them. Germline CDR1 and CDR2: SNHLY and FYNNEI.

This clone was observed a handful of times. The CDR3 coding sequence is TGTGCCAGCAGCTGGGCGGGGGGGCCCCAGCATTTT. Its protein is CASSWAGGPQHF. The chain recombines TRBV7-2 with TRBJ1-5; D may be TRBD1 (5 bases). V lost 4 bases to trimming and J lost 9 bases, with 10 bases between them. CDR1 is SGHTA, CDR2 FQGNSA, per germline. The CDR3 consists of 12 residues.

V and J are TRBV2 and TRBJ2-3; 7 nucleotides align to TRBD2. Germline CDR1 is SNHLY and CDR2 is FYNNEI. The CDR3 is made up of 13 amino acids. The V gene end was trimmed by 7 bases and the J gene end by 5 bases; junction bases not matched to a gene: 6. The CDR3 region has the DNA TGTGCCAGCAAAGGACTAGAGGTAGATACGCAGTATTTT. As protein: CASKGLEVDTQYF. Supplemented by reference TRBV2 and TRBJ2-3, the full variable domain reads EPEVTQTPSHQVTQMGQEVILRCVPISNHLYFYWYRQILGQKVEFLVSFYNNEISEKSEIFDDQFSVERPDGSNFTLKIRSTKLEDSAMYFCASKGLEVDTQYFGPGTRLTVL.

The J gene is TRBJ2-1, the V gene TRBV2; TRBD1 matches at 7 bases. The V and J ends lost 6 bases and 2 bases, in that order; junction bases with no gene match: 7. Germline CDR1 SNHLY, CDR2 FYNNEI. The CDR3 totals 15 residues. This CDR3 is CASRSTGATYNEQFF. The CDR3 bases are TGTGCCAGCAGAAGCACAGGGGCGACCTACAATGAGCAGTTCTTC. Looking up the rest from reference TRBV2 and TRBJ2-1 gives the full variable domain: EPEVTQTPSHQVTQMGQEVILRCVPISNHLYFYWYRQILGQKVEFLVSFYNNEISEKSEIFDDQFSVERPDGSNFTLKIRSTKLEDSAMYFCASRSTGATYNEQFFGPGTRLTVL.

This clone appeared a few times. The chain links TRBV18 to TRBJ2-2; 13 nucleotides align to TRBD2. The CDR3 extends over 15 amino acids. Germline V lookup: CDR1 KGHSH, CDR2 LQKENI. V dropped 3 bases and J dropped 7; count of bases not matched to a gene: 2. The CDR3 is CASSPGLAGIGELFF. CDR3 sequence (DNA): TGTGCCAGCTCACCGGGACTAGCGGGAATCGGGGAGCTGTTTTTT.

This clone appeared a single time. Other DNA sequences from this sample encode an identical CDR3 as well. The chain employs TRBV7-2 and TRBJ2-5, with TRBD2 as a possible D gene (5 bases). Trimming left V 1 base short and J 4 bases short, with 7 bases between. The CDR3 is 13 amino acids. CDR1 and CDR2 from the germline V gene are SGHTA and FQGNSA. As DNA, the CDR3 is TGTGCCAGCAGCTTAGGGACTGTAGAGACCCAGTACTTC. This codes for CASSLGTVETQYF.

The chain has TRBV7-7 and TRBJ2-1; the match to TRBD2 covers 10 bases. Germline lookup yields CDR1 SSHAT and CDR2 FNYEAQ (reference sequence). Trimming cost V 1 base and J 8 bases; bases outside gene matches: 5. This CDR3 has 15 residues. Here the CDR3 reads CASSLGSGGRDEQFF. DNA for the CDR3: TGTGCCAGCAGCTTAGGTAGCGGGGGGCGGGATGAGCAGTTCTTC.

This rearrangement joins TRBV2 to TRBJ1-5, with a tentative D call TRBD1 (6 bases). Germline V gene sequence: CDR1 SNHLY, CDR2 FYNNEI. The V and J ends lost 2 bases and 4 bases respectively, with 18 bases between them. The CDR3 consists of 17 residues. The CDR3 bases are TGTGCCAGCAGTGAAAATCCTGGGGGGCGGGGGAATCAGCCCCAGCATTTT. Its translation: CASSENPGGRGNQPQHF.

J is TRBJ1-2 and V is TRBV19; D may be TRBD1 (6 bases). Germline V CDR1 and CDR2: LNHDA, SQIVND (reference sequence). V lost 9 bases and J 6 bases, leaving 26 bases between the germline ends. The CDR3 spans 16 residues. The CDR3 region is CASPKGMGGVEDGYTF. The CDR3 nucleotides read TGTGCCAGCCCCAAAGGGATGGGGGGCGTAGAAGATGGCTACACCTTC.

The chain joins TRBV19 to TRBJ1-1; D might be TRBD1 (6 bases). Germline assignment: CDR1 LNHDA and CDR2 SQIVND (reference sequence). With 4 bases removed from V and 0 bases from J, the gap between germline ends came to 18 bases. The CDR3 is made up of 17 amino acids. CDR3 DNA sequence: TGTGCCAGTAGTACACCGTATGGGGGCGGGATGAACACTGAAGCTTTCTTT. Residues: CASSTPYGGGMNTEAFF.

The chain has TRBV11-2 and TRBJ2-7; D not resolved. Germline values: CDR1 SGHAT, CDR2 FQNNGV. The germline V and J ends were trimmed by 1 base and 0 bases, with 16 bases remaining between them. This CDR3 contains 17 residues. This CDR3 reads CASSLGVGQAFSYEQYF. DNA for the CDR3: TGTGCCAGCAGCTTAGGAGTTGGGCAGGCCTTCTCCTACGAGCAGTACTTC.

This chain uses TRBV2 with TRBJ2-3; no reliable D call. The CDR3 is 12 residues long. Germline CDR1 SNHLY, CDR2 FYNNEI. V was pared by 1 base and J by 7 bases, with 6 bases between. The CDR3 coding sequence is TGTGCCAGCAGTGAAGGAGCGTATACGCAGTATTTT. Translation gives CASSEGAYTQYF.

This clone has a handful of counts. The chain uses TRBV19 and TRBJ2-4; TRBD2 aligns across 8 bases. Germline CDR1 and CDR2: LNHDA and SQIVND (reference sequence). Trimming removed 6 bases from V and 0 bases from J; junction bases left unmatched: 10. CDR3 length equals 17 residues. The CDR3 bases are TGTGCCAGTAGCCAAGCGGGAGCAATCCTAGCCAAAAACATTCAGTACTTC. Protein: CASSQAGAILAKNIQYF.

This chain links TRBV5-1 with TRBJ1-1; D possibly corresponds to TRBD1 (5 bases). CDR1 and CDR2 from the germline V gene are SGHRS and YFSETQ. Trimming stripped 2 bases from V and 0 bases from J, with 11 bases between. This CDR3 has 15 residues. CDR3 protein: CASSLMGEMNTEAFF. CDR3 sequence (DNA): TGCGCCAGCAGCTTAATGGGGGAAATGAACACTGAAGCTTTCTTT. The full variable domain, with the rest looked up from reference TRBV5-1 and TRBJ1-1, is KAGVTQTPRYLIKTRGQQVTLSCSPISGHRSVSWYQQTPGQGLQFLFEYFSETQRNKGNFPGRFSGRQFSNSRSEMNVSTLELGDSALYLCASSLMGEMNTEAFFGQGTRLTVV.

This clone occurred many times. The rearrangement links TRBV19 to TRBJ2-5; 13 bases line up with TRBD2. The V and J ends lost 4 bases and 5 bases, in that order; junction bases with no gene match: 7. This CDR3 is 16 amino acids long. The germline V gene has CDR1 LNHDA and CDR2 SQIVND (reference sequence). CDR3 sequence reads: CASSTGLAGDRETQYF. The CDR3 bases are TGTGCCAGTAGTACAGGACTAGCGGGAGATCGGGAGACCCAGTACTTC.

This clone is a singleton in its sample. The V gene is TRBV10-1, the J gene TRBJ1-1; no clear D gene. CDR3 length equals 13 residues. Deletions cut 6 bases from V and 3 bases from J, with 11 bases between. Germline-derived CDR1 and CDR2 are WNHNN and SYGVQD (reference sequence). The DNA for the CDR3 is TGCGCCAGCAGCGGTCGGTCGGACACTGAAGCTTTCTTT. Protein sequence: CASSGRSDTEAFF.

There are a few counts of this clone. CDR3 in amino acids: CASSLDYEQYF. The CDR3 DNA is TGTGCCAGCAGCTTAGACTACGAGCAGTACTTC. This chain links TRBV7-8 with TRBJ2-7, with unresolved D. The CDR3 is made up of 11 amino acids. Germline loops: CDR1 SGHVS, CDR2 FQNEAQ. The V and J ends lost 1 base and 3 bases respectively, with 1 base between them.

V gene TRBV13 combines with J gene TRBJ2-7, with 11 bases aligning to TRBD2. CDR3 size: 14 residues. Germline V gene sequence: CDR1 PRHDT, CDR2 FYEKMQ (reference sequence). The J segment lost 3 bases and the V segment lost 5 bases, leaving 3 bases of the junction unmatched. CDR3 sequence: CASSLTSGSYEQYF. In nucleotides, the CDR3 is TGTGCCAGCAGCCTCACTAGCGGGAGCTACGAGCAGTACTTC.

This clone was seen ten or more times. This chain links TRBV18 with TRBJ2-7; D may be TRBD1 or TRBD2 (5 bases each). V dropped 1 base and J dropped 3 bases, with 25 bases sitting between them. Germline lookup yields CDR1 KGHSH and CDR2 LQKENI. The CDR3 is made up of 19 amino acids. The CDR3 DNA reads as TGTGCCAGCTCACCACGGGGGAATTACGCAGTAGCCCAGGTCTACGAGCAGTACTTC. It encodes CASSPRGNYAVAQVYEQYF. The full variable domain, completed using reference TRBV18 and TRBJ2-7, is NAGVMQNPRHLVRRRGQEARLRCSPMKGHSHVYWYRQLPEEGLKFMVYLQKENIIDESGMPKERFSAEFPKEGPSILRIQQVVRGDSAAYFCASSPRGNYAVAQVYEQYFGPGTRLTVT.

Comments on this clone: One base away lies a much larger clone, so this may be a sequencing read error. The rearrangement joins TRBV19 to TRBJ2-6; 7 bases agree with TRBD1. Looked up from germline, CDR1 is LNHDA and CDR2 is SQIVND (reference sequence). CDR3 length equals 17 residues. CDR3 in DNA: TGTGCCAGTAGTCAACAGGGGTCCTTTACTGGGGCCAACATCCTGACTTTC. Residues: CASSQQGSFTGANILTF.

At least ten counts were recorded for this clone. V gene TRBV5-4 combines with J gene TRBJ2-3; no firm D call. This CDR3 contains 12 residues. Trimming pared 3 bases from V and 2 bases from J, leaving 4 bases between. Germline lookup yields CDR1 SGHNT and CDR2 YYREEE (reference sequence). CDR3 DNA sequence: TGTGCCAGCAGCTGGGACACAGATACGCAGTATTTT. It codes for CASSWDTDTQYF.

The chain carries TRBV6-5 and TRBJ1-1; D unclear. V was cut by 6 bases and J by 3 bases, with 14 bases left in between. This CDR3 comprises 14 residues. Germline CDR1 is MNHEY and CDR2 is SVGAGI. As DNA, the CDR3 is TGTGCCAGCAGCCCATTCGGGGTGGACACTGAAGCTTTCTTT. Translating it yields CASSPFGVDTEAFF.

The chain combines TRBV18 with TRBJ2-3; 9 bases align to TRBD1. Germline V gene sequence: CDR1 KGHSH, CDR2 LQKENI. This CDR3 has 15 residues. The J segment lost 3 bases and the V segment lost 6 bases, leaving 7 bases of the junction unmatched. The CDR3 nucleotides read TGTGCCAGCTCCGCTAACAGGGGGCGAACAGATACGCAGTATTTT. Translating gives CASSANRGRTDTQYF.

This clone was recorded only once. This chain joins TRBV27 and TRBJ2-1; 8 positions match TRBD1. The CDR3 is 15 residues long. In germline, CDR1 is MNHEY, CDR2 SMNVEV (reference sequence). Losses at the gene ends were 6 bases for V and 1 base for J; bases not matched to a gene: 5. The CDR3 DNA sequence: TGTGCCAGCAGGGCCGGGACAGGATCCTACAATGAGCAGTTCTTC. It encodes CASRAGTGSYNEQFF.

This sequence joins TRBV10-3 and TRBJ2-3, with D perhaps TRBD1 (5 bases). From germline, CDR1 is ENHRY and CDR2 SYGVKD. With 0 bases removed from V and 6 bases from J, the gap between germline ends came to 10 bases. This CDR3 has 14 residues. The CDR3: CAISESGAADTQYF. The CDR3, as DNA: TGTGCCATCAGTGAGTCTGGGGCTGCGGATACGCAGTATTTT.

The chain has TRBV29-1 and TRBJ2-2; 9 nucleotides align to TRBD2. CDR3 length: 18 residues. Unmatched junction bases numbered 13, after V lost 1 base and J lost 4 bases. Germline V gene lookup returns CDR1 SQVTM and CDR2 ANQGSEA. In nucleotides, the CDR3 is TGCAGCGTTGAAGGGTTATTTAGCCTAGCGGGGTTCACCGGGGAGCTGTTTTTT. Its translation is CSVEGLFSLAGFTGELFF.

This sequence joins TRBV28 and TRBJ2-3; D remains unclear. V lost 6 bases and J lost 4, with 11 bases in between. The CDR3 spans 13 residues. Germline V gives CDR1 MDHEN, CDR2 SYDVKM. Written as DNA, the CDR3 is TGTGCCAGCAGAGTGACTGGATCAGATACGCAGTATTTT. Translation: CASRVTGSDTQYF.

This clone was seen only once. The chain is built from TRBV5-1 and TRBJ1-1; 8 bases line up with TRBD1. The CDR3 runs to 13 residues. V gave up 4 bases and J gave up 3 bases; unmatched junction bases: 2. CDR1 is SGHRS, CDR2 YFSETQ, per germline. In DNA, the CDR3 is TGCGCCAGCAGCCAGGACAGGGACACTGAAGCTTTCTTT. It is translated as CASSQDRDTEAFF.

The chain has TRBV7-2 and TRBJ2-7, with D tentatively TRBD1 or TRBD2 (5 bases each). The length of the CDR3 is 14 residues. The V gene's germline CDR1 is SGHTA and CDR2 FQGNSA. V gave up 6 bases and J gave up 0 bases, with 12 bases separating them. CDR3 amino acids: CASRWDRNSYEQYF. The CDR3, as DNA: TGTGCCAGCAGGTGGGACCGAAACTCCTACGAGCAGTACTTC.